This T cell receptor (beta chain) was obtained from a study of T-cell reconstitution after alpha-beta-depleted transplantation in children. The table lists this clonotype with many counts. No antigen is known for it. A library of TCRbeta sequences, prepared with unique molecular identifiers, was generated. A single record per CDR3 protein comes from TCRdb applying MiXCR to the PCR reads. Of under 300,000 distinct CDR3 sequences detected, around a tenth appear once; the ten largest clones hold 23%. Germline V CDR1 and CDR2: SGHAT, FQNNGV. The CDR3 spans 19 residues. The J segment lost 0 bases and the V segment lost 1 base, leaving 6 bases of the junction unmatched. Study-wide points: Counts and diversity of T cells one year after transplant came mostly from newly produced T cells.

Sample: peripheral blood, taken 180 days after TCRalphabeta/CD19-depleted stem cell transplant. This receptor was taken from a male patient aged 2 to 10 who had a stem cell transplant for chronic granulomatous disease, so the T cells may come from the graft donor. This chain uses TRBV11-2 with TRBJ2-3; 14 nucleotides match TRBD2. The CDR3 sequence: CASSLGGLAGGLSTDTQYF. The CDR3 coding sequence is TGTGCCAGCAGCTTAGGAGGACTAGCGGGAGGTTTAAGCACAGATACGCAGTATTTT.